The 27 T cell receptor beta chains below were found in one sample sequenced in a study of blood T cells in healthy people across ages. A sample-barcoded 5' primer and a J-beta primer mix were used in a second PCR of about 7 to 11 cycles. TCRdb reprocessed the 5' RACE reads with MiXCR, giving one entry per CDR3 protein. Here the sample spans 350,000 to 450,000 distinct CDR3 sequences, 45% to 60% being singletons. Sequences were obtained from blood. The receptors here all came from a man between 60 and 75 years old in good health.

This clonotype has at least ten counts. V gene TRBV9 combines with J gene TRBJ2-5; tentative D call: TRBD2 (6 bases). The V end was cut by 4 bases, the J end by 1 base, with 14 bases between. This CDR3 is 15 amino acids long. The germline CDR1 and CDR2 sequences are SGDLS and YYNGEE. CDR3 amino acids: CASSRRTTSQETQYF. CDR3 nucleotides: TGTGCCAGCAGCCGACGGACGACTAGCCAAGAGACCCAGTACTTC.

With regard to this clonotype: A read error may account for a junction end that differs from germline. The rearrangement joins TRBV9 to TRBJ2-3, with 7 bases matching TRBD1. The CDR3 is 16 amino acids. Germline loops: CDR1 SGDLS, CDR2 YYNGEE. The CDR3 protein is CASSVLQGMRTETQYF. CDR3 coding DNA: TGTGCCAGCAGCGTCTTACAGGGGATGCGCACAGAGACGCAGTATTTT.

This clonotype was counted many times. The rearrangement uses TRBV30 and TRBJ2-4; 10 bases map to TRBD2. V lost 0 bases to trimming and J lost 4 bases; unmatched junction nucleotides: 6. The CDR3 extends over 16 amino acids. Germline loops: CDR1 GTSNPN, CDR2 SVGIG (reference sequence). The CDR3 sequence is CAWSVLTSGDKNIQYF. The CDR3 coding sequence is TGTGCCTGGAGTGTACTTACTAGCGGGGATAAAAACATTCAGTACTTC.

This clonotype was recorded a few times. The chain couples TRBV20-1 to TRBJ2-4, with TRBD2 as a possible D gene (5 bases). The CDR3 has 11 residues. Germline V gives CDR1 DFQATT, CDR2 SNEGSKA (reference sequence). The V end was cut by 5 bases, the J end by 7 bases, with 9 bases between. CDR3 amino acids: CSARLRNIQYF. For the CDR3, the DNA is TGCAGTGCTCGACTACGCAACATTCAGTACTTC.

A note on this clonotype: At one boundary the junction diverges from the germline segment, which might be a read error. This chain connects TRBV11-3 to TRBJ2-2; D is possibly TRBD1 (6 bases). This CDR3 is 13 amino acids long. CDR1 and CDR2 (germline): SGHNT, YENEEA. CDR3: CASSFHRDGKLFF. The CDR3 DNA reads TGTGCCAGCAGCTTTCACAGGGACGGGAAGCTGTTTTTT.

The chain uses TRBV7-9 and TRBJ1-6; 8 bases line up with TRBD1. CDR1 SEHNR and CDR2 FQNEAQ come from the germline V gene (reference sequence). V lost 4 bases and J lost 6; bases outside the gene matches: 5. The CDR3 sequence is 15 residues long. CDR3 sequence reads: CASSSTGGSNSPLHF. In DNA form, the CDR3 reads TGTGCCAGCAGCTCCACAGGGGGTTCTAATTCACCCCTCCACTTT. The full variable domain, with the rest looked up from reference TRBV7-9 and TRBJ1-6, is DTGVSQNPRHKITKRGQNVTFRCDPISEHNRLYWYRQTLGQGPEFLTYFQNEAQLEKSRLLSDRFSAERPKGSFSTLEIQRTEQGDSAMYLCASSSTGGSNSPLHFGNGTRLTVT.

The chain combines TRBV7-2 with TRBJ2-3; 11 positions agree with TRBD2. CDR3 length equals 16 residues. V shed 5 bases, J shed 1 base, and the junction held 5 bases outside the gene matches. The germline V gene encodes CDR1 SGHTA and CDR2 FQGNSA. The CDR3 DNA reads TGTACCAGCAGCCTTAGCGGGAGGGCCGGCACAGATACGCAGTATTTT. Encoded protein: CTSSLSGRAGTDTQYF.

The J gene is TRBJ2-7, the V gene TRBV12-3 or TRBV12-4; D is unresolved. There are 12 residues in the CDR3. With 3 bases removed from V and 5 bases from J, the gap between germline ends came to 8 bases. CDR3 residues: CASSFTSDEQYF. The CDR3 nucleotides read TGTGCCAGCAGTTTTACCAGTGACGAGCAGTACTTC.

The chain carries TRBV7-2 and TRBJ2-3; the D is unclear. V was cut by 5 bases and J by 5 bases, with 17 bases left in between. This CDR3 is 15 amino acids long. Germline assignment: CDR1 SGHTA and CDR2 FQGNSA. The CDR3 DNA follows: TGTGCCAGCAGCCCAACCATTGGAGTCGGAGATACGCAGTATTTT. This codes for CASSPTIGVGDTQYF.

The chain links TRBV5-5 to TRBJ2-7; D perhaps matches TRBD2 (6 bases). There are 15 residues in the CDR3. Germline assignment: CDR1 SGHKS and CDR2 YYEKEE (reference sequence). The V end was cut by 7 bases, the J end by 0 bases, with 17 bases between. The CDR3 sequence: CASAGLGGSSYEQYF. The CDR3 coding sequence is TGTGCCAGCGCCGGCCTCGGGGGTTCCTCCTACGAGCAGTACTTC.

The V and J genes are TRBV27 and TRBJ2-7, with 7 bases fitting TRBD1. V lost 6 bases, J lost 0 bases, and 8 bases stayed unmatched. From germline, CDR1 is MNHEY and CDR2 SMNVEV (reference sequence). The CDR3 loop spans 15 amino acids. The CDR3 DNA reads as TGTGCCAGCAGAGGTAGTAGACAGGGCTCCTACGAGCAGTACTTC. It encodes CASRGSRQGSYEQYF.

Points on this clonotype: The junction and the germline gene differ at one end; a read error may be behind it. This sequence joins TRBV7-8 and TRBJ2-1; D is unclear. The CDR3 runs 15 residues. Germline V gene sequence: CDR1 SGHVS, CDR2 FQNEAQ. CDR3 bases: TGTGCCGGCAGCTCTGACGGTTATTCCTACAATGAGCAGTTCTTC. It is translated as CAGSSDGYSYNEQFF.

The sample holds one count of this clonotype. The V call is TRBV30, the J call TRBJ2-5, with TRBD1 as a possible D gene (6 bases). The CDR3 spans 13 residues. CDR1 is GTSNPN and CDR2 is SVGIG in the germline V gene (reference sequence). V dropped 2 bases and J dropped 0 bases, with 7 bases sitting between them. Written as DNA, the CDR3 is TGTGCCTGGAGTCGGACAGACCAAGAGACCCAGTACTTC. Translating it yields CAWSRTDQETQYF.

There are a few counts of this clonotype. V usage is TRBV5-1 and J usage is TRBJ1-2, with no clear D. Germline V gene sequence: CDR1 SGHRS, CDR2 YFSETQ. V gave up 0 bases and J gave up 0 bases, with 12 bases separating them. The CDR3 is 16 residues long. The CDR3 here is CASSLGVRHTNYGYTF. The CDR3 region has the DNA TGCGCCAGCAGCTTGGGTGTGAGGCACACTAACTATGGCTACACCTTC.

The V gene is TRBV20-1, the J gene TRBJ2-4; 10 bases fit TRBD2. CDR3 size: 16 residues. Germline trimming cut 0 bases from V and 4 bases from J; bases unmatched to any gene: 6. Germline V CDR1 and CDR2: DFQATT, SNEGSKA (reference sequence). The CDR3 loop is CSARDPSGSKKNIQYF. CDR3 nucleotides: TGCAGTGCTAGAGATCCTAGCGGGAGTAAGAAAAACATTCAGTACTTC.

This clonotype was seen a few times. The chain is built from TRBV20-1 and TRBJ1-1; D unclear. The CDR3 loop spans 13 amino acids. Germline CDR1 is DFQATT and CDR2 is SNEGSKA (reference sequence). V gave up 5 bases and J gave up 5 bases, with 15 bases separating them. The DNA of the CDR3 is TGCAGTGCTCCTGCTCCCCGGAGGACTGAAGCTTTCTTT. Translated, it gives CSAPAPRRTEAFF.

This chain joins TRBV5-6 and TRBJ2-1; D call uncertain. The germline gives CDR1 SGHDT, CDR2 YYEEEE. This CDR3 spans 15 amino acids. V was clipped by 4 bases and J by 6 bases, with 17 bases between them. CDR3 nucleotide sequence: TGTGCCAGCAGCCTGGGCAGCTTACTCATCAATGAGCAGTTCTTC. Translated, it gives CASSLGSLLINEQFF.

There are a few counts of this clonotype. The V and J genes are TRBV5-1 and TRBJ2-7, with a tentative D call TRBD1 (7 bases). V lost 4 bases, J lost 3 bases, and 14 bases lay in between. The CDR3 has 14 amino acids. Germline V lookup: CDR1 SGHRS, CDR2 YFSETQ. The CDR3 DNA reads as TGCGCCAGCAGCCGGACAGGAGGGGACTACGAGCAGTACTTC. It encodes CASSRTGGDYEQYF.

This clonotype was found a few times. CDR3 bases: TGTGCCAGCAGTTTTGAAATAGCGGGAGGTCTGATCCCCCGCCCCAAGCAGTACTTC. Its translation is CASSFEIAGGLIPRPKQYF. The chain employs TRBV28 and TRBJ2-4; 10 bases fit TRBD2. Germline values: CDR1 MDHEN, CDR2 SYDVKM. This CDR3 is built from 19 residues. The trim removed 3 bases at V and 13 bases at J, leaving 24 bases unmatched.

The chain carries TRBV7-9 and TRBJ2-1, with TRBD2 matching 8 bases. The V gene's germline CDR1 is SEHNR and CDR2 FQNEAQ (reference sequence). The CDR3 covers 15 residues. The V gene end was trimmed by 4 bases and the J gene end by 10 bases; junction bases not matched to a gene: 12. The CDR3 loop is CASSWSGSYGAEQFF. In DNA, the CDR3 is TGTGCCAGCAGCTGGAGCGGGAGTTACGGGGCGGAGCAGTTCTTC. Complete variable domain (other parts from reference TRBV7-9 and TRBJ2-1): DTGVSQNPRHKITKRGQNVTFRCDPISEHNRLYWYRQTLGQGPEFLTYFQNEAQLEKSRLLSDRFSAERPKGSFSTLEIQRTEQGDSAMYLCASSWSGSYGAEQFFGPGTRLTVL.

This clonotype was observed many times. The genes are TRBV28 and TRBJ2-7; 11 bases are a match to TRBD2. The CDR3 has 15 residues. V lost 5 bases, J lost 4 bases, and 7 bases stayed unmatched. Germline lookup yields CDR1 MDHEN and CDR2 SYDVKM. The CDR3 DNA reads TGTGCCAGCAGTCCGACCGGGACTAGCGGTTACGAGCAGTACTTC. Protein: CASSPTGTSGYEQYF.

The chain is built from TRBV28 and TRBJ2-1; possibly TRBD1 for D (5 bases). The CDR3 extends over 13 amino acids. CDR1 and CDR2 from the germline V gene are MDHEN and SYDVKM. The V and J ends lost 6 bases and 7 bases respectively, with 13 bases between them. CDR3 sequence reads: CASRVAGRNEQFF. In DNA form, the CDR3 reads TGTGCCAGCAGGGTAGCAGGGCGGAATGAGCAGTTCTTC.

J is TRBJ2-5 and V is TRBV4-3; 9 positions agree with TRBD1. CDR3 length: 15 residues. Germline V gene sequence: CDR1 LGHNA, CDR2 YSLEER. The ends lost 3 bases at V and 11 bases at J; junction bases unmatched: 13. The CDR3 DNA sequence: TGCGCCAGCAGCCAGCCGGGACAGGGATGGGAAGAGCAGTACTTC. It encodes CASSQPGQGWEEQYF.

The chain links TRBV7-2 to TRBJ2-1, with TRBD2 identical over 7 bases. With 4 bases clipped from V and 12 bases from J, the junction kept 18 bases outside the gene matches. The CDR3 length is 16 residues. Germline lookup yields CDR1 SGHTA and CDR2 FQGNSA. The DNA for the CDR3 is TGTGCCAGCAGCTCTAGGGCTAGCGGCAACCTTGGGGTGCAGTTCTTC. The encoded protein is CASSSRASGNLGVQFF.

On this clonotype: One junction end does not reproduce the germline sequence, and a read error may be involved. This chain uses TRBV27 with TRBJ2-5; D is ambiguous. The CDR3 runs to 13 residues. CDR1 and CDR2 from the germline V gene are MNHEY and SMNVEV (reference sequence). The CDR3 is CASRPQVQETQYF. The CDR3 DNA follows: TGCGCCAGCAGGCCACAAGTCCAAGAGACCCAGTACTTC.

CDR3 residues: CASTPLGALDSPLHF. For the CDR3, the DNA is TGTGCCAGCACTCCATTGGGGGCGTTGGATTCACCCCTCCACTTT. V is TRBV6-2 or TRBV6-3 and J is TRBJ1-6; maybe TRBD1 (6 bases). The CDR3 consists of 15 residues. Germline CDR1 MNHEY, CDR2 SVGEGT. Trimming stripped 7 bases from V and 8 bases from J, with 18 bases between.

This chain connects TRBV7-6 to TRBJ1-1, with D tentatively TRBD1 (5 bases). The germline gives CDR1 SGHVS, CDR2 FNYEAQ. With 5 bases removed from V and 3 bases from J, the gap between germline ends came to 13 bases. The CDR3 runs 14 residues. The CDR3 reads CASSIRRGHTEAFF. For the CDR3, the DNA is TGTGCCAGCAGCATTAGGCGGGGACACACTGAAGCTTTCTTT.